These 14 T cell receptor beta chains originate from one sample sequenced in a study of CD8 T cells in Susac syndrome. Random hexamers were used to reverse transcribe roughly 0.5 to 1 ug of RNA. TCRdb independently ran MiXCR on the immunoSEQ multiplex PCR reads; one entry per CDR3 protein. This sample has about 300,000 distinct CDR3 sequences; around 91% occur once, and the top ten carry around 0.18%. The sample taken for sequencing was CD8+ T cells from PBMCs. All receptors come from a human donor with multiple sclerosis.

The gene calls are TRBV30 and TRBJ1-3; D is unclear. V lost 4 bases, J lost 0 bases, and 13 bases lay in between. The length of the CDR3 is 15 residues. Germline-derived CDR1 and CDR2 are GTSNPN and SVGIG (reference sequence). The CDR3 nucleotides are TGTGCCTGGATTCTGCCTGAGAGCTCTGGAAACACCATATATTTT. Amino acids: CAWILPESSGNTIYF.

The chain uses TRBV12-3 or TRBV12-4 and TRBJ2-7; 8 bases map to TRBD1. CDR3 length equals 13 residues. J gave up 6 bases and V 3 bases, and 4 bases lay outside the gene matches. The CDR3 region is CASSFRTGFEQYF. CDR3 bases: TGTGCCAGCAGTTTCAGGACAGGGTTCGAGCAGTACTTC.

The rearrangement links TRBV2 to TRBJ1-3, with 10 bases matching TRBD1. The CDR3 loop spans 19 amino acids. After removal of 8 bases from V and 6 bases from J, the junction contained 22 bases not matched to a gene. Germline-derived CDR1 and CDR2 are SNHLY and FYNNEI. Here the CDR3 DNA reads TGTGCCAGCGGGAATCCAATACCGGGACAGGGGACTGAGGAAAACACCATATATTTT. Translated: CASGNPIPGQGTEENTIYF.

The chain has TRBV29-1 and TRBJ1-1; no definite D call. Trimming removed 3 bases at V and 11 bases at J, with 13 bases between. This CDR3 region has 11 residues. The V gene's germline CDR1 is SQVTM and CDR2 ANQGSEA. CDR3 sequence: CSVDRALEAFF. CDR3 DNA sequence: TGCAGCGTTGATCGTGCTTTGGAGGCTTTCTTT.

This clonotype was detected only a few times. The chain joins TRBV28 to TRBJ1-5, with TRBD1 matching over 9 bases. Germline trimming cut 5 bases from V and 6 bases from J; bases unmatched to any gene: 5. CDR3 length: 14 residues. Germline loops: CDR1 MDHEN, CDR2 SYDVKM. CDR3 in amino acids: CASSDDRGGQPQHF. The CDR3 DNA is TGTGCCAGCAGTGATGACAGGGGGGGTCAGCCCCAGCATTTT.

The CDR3 region is CASSHGTSGRYEQFF. CDR3 in DNA: TGTGCCAGCAGCCATGGGACTAGCGGGAGATATGAGCAGTTCTTC. The rearrangement links TRBV2 to TRBJ2-1, with TRBD2 matching 14 bases. The V gene's germline CDR1 is SNHLY and CDR2 FYNNEI. The V segment lost 6 bases and the J segment 8 bases; nucleotides outside the gene matches: 6. This CDR3 is built from 15 residues.

The J gene is TRBJ2-1, the V gene TRBV7-9, with TRBD2 matching 9 bases. CDR1 is SEHNR, CDR2 FQNEAQ, per germline (reference sequence). The CDR3 spans 14 residues. After removal of 5 bases from V and 7 bases from J, the junction contained 6 bases not matched to a gene. This chain's CDR3 is CASSIIAGANEQFF. CDR3 DNA: TGTGCCAGCAGCATCATAGCGGGAGCGAATGAGCAGTTCTTC.

This chain uses TRBV19 with TRBJ2-2; D is unclear. The germline V gene has CDR1 LNHDA and CDR2 SQIVND (reference sequence). The CDR3 loop spans 16 amino acids. The V end was cut by 7 bases, the J end by 4 bases, with 19 bases between. CDR3 region: CASIGLGSLVTGELFF. The DNA for the CDR3 is TGTGCCAGTATAGGGCTTGGATCTCTCGTCACCGGGGAGCTGTTTTTT.

This chain links TRBV2 with TRBJ2-7; perhaps TRBD1 as D (5 bases). CDR3 length: 17 amino acids. CDR1 and CDR2 (germline): SNHLY, FYNNEI. The ends were cut back, 1 base at V and 2 bases at J, with 18 bases in the middle. For the CDR3, the DNA is TGTGCCAGCAGTGAAGGAAGGCGGCCAGGGATCCCCTACGAGCAGTACTTC. It yields the protein CASSEGRRPGIPYEQYF.

With respect to this clonotype: Sequence at one end of the junction differs from germline and may be a read error. The rearrangement uses TRBV7-2 and TRBJ2-7; D not resolved. From germline, CDR1 is SGHTA and CDR2 FQGNSA. This CDR3 is built from 11 residues. The CDR3 sequence: CASSLGYGQYF. CDR3 DNA: TGTGCCAGCAGCTTAGGGTACGGGCAGTACTTC.

The chain couples TRBV4-2 to TRBJ2-7; D ambiguous. This CDR3 comprises 16 residues. Germline CDR1 and CDR2: LGHNA and YNFKEQ. Trimming removed 1 base from V and 1 base from J, with 14 bases in between. The CDR3 DNA reads TGTGCCAGCAGCCAAGGAGTAGGTCCAACATCCTACGAGCAGTACTTC. This translates into CASSQGVGPTSYEQYF.

The CDR3 DNA sequence: TGTGCCAGCAGCCTCGAGAGTGTAGCCAAAAACATTCAGTACTTC. It specifies CASSLESVAKNIQYF. The gene calls are TRBV7-9 and TRBJ2-4; no firm D call. CDR1 and CDR2 (germline): SEHNR, FQNEAQ (reference sequence). V was clipped by 5 bases and J by 0 bases, with 11 bases between them. This CDR3 comprises 15 residues. Supplemented by reference TRBV7-9 and TRBJ2-4, the full variable domain reads DTGVSQNPRHKITKRGQNVTFRCDPISEHNRLYWYRQTLGQGPEFLTYFQNEAQLEKSRLLSDRFSAERPKGSFSTLEIQRTEQGDSAMYLCASSLESVAKNIQYFGAGTRLSVL.

The chain employs TRBV20-1 and TRBJ2-7, with 10 bases lining up with TRBD2. This CDR3 has 15 residues. Trimming removed 3 bases from V and 7 bases from J; junction bases left unmatched: 12. Germline CDR1 and CDR2: DFQATT and SNEGSKA (reference sequence). In nucleotides, the CDR3 is TGCAGTGCTAGTAGCTGGACTAGCGGACCTTTGGAGCAGTACTTC. Amino acids: CSASSWTSGPLEQYF.

The chain recombines TRBV27 with TRBJ2-3; possibly TRBD2 for D (5 bases). CDR1 and CDR2 from the germline V gene are MNHEY and SMNVEV (reference sequence). Trimming cost V 7 bases and J 3 bases, with 14 bases left between them. The length of the CDR3 is 14 residues. CDR3 in amino acids: CASTSGYLTDTQYF. CDR3 nucleotide sequence: TGTGCCAGCACTTCGGGGTATTTGACAGATACGCAGTATTTT.